Reported below is one T cell receptor beta chain. Which antigen it targets is not known. The sample holds no much larger clone one base away, and base qualities are not on file. This record comes from a study of blood T cell repertoires in COVID-19 (dated by TCRdb to the early 2020s). Broadly, across the study: Collaborator samples came from the United States, Italy and Spain and covered acute and convalescent phases of COVID-19. Samples came from the ongoing ImmuneRACE study (first 160 participants) plus 1,254 subjects from 6 global collaborators. The repertoires were made available in a free public database intended to serve as a resource for research on the immune response to SARS-CoV-2. The prospective study material was composed of cDNA or gDNA derived from T cells, B-cell-depleted T cells, or PBMCs. Nearly every sample came with metadata listing a de-identified subject ID, COVID-19 status, age in years and sex. Subjects who had been exposed to COVID-19, were actively infected with it, or had recovered from it provided the deeply sampled blood TCRbeta repertoires that made up the dataset. HLA class I and class II types, where available, came from metadata supplied by the sample provider rather than from assay-based typing. The paper's findings and limits, for the study overall: How much clinical and demographic metadata was included differed by source and by participant, and the metadata was provided uncurated.

The germline V gene (reference sequence) specifies SEHNR as CDR1 and FQNEAQ as CDR2. From its cysteine to its phenylalanine, the CDR3 spans 14 amino acids. Only CDR3 DNA is held: 42 bases, read in frame from base 1. Trimmed from V: 4 bases; trimmed from J: 2 bases; junction bases lacking a gene match: 2. Collaborating institutions collected whole blood in K2EDTA tubes following their own protocols. For TCRbeta analysis, collaborator samples were shipped as frozen whole blood, as isolated PBMCs, or as DNA extracted from either sample type. The immunoSEQ Assay, a bias-controlled multiplex PCR, was used to amplify TCRbeta CDR3 regions from genomic DNA. From the authors' description of their analysis: Nucleated cell counts per sample were estimated from amplification of reference gene primers within the assay. To quantify the absolute abundance of each unique TCRbeta CDR3 rearrangement, sequence reads were collapsed and filtered. For each sample, productive Simpson clonality was calculated as the square root of Simpson's diversity index across productive rearrangements. Imported from immuneACCESS, the table was reduced by TCRdb to in-frame sequences with V and J called. These copies leave out some clones; in studies compared against another copy, an unresolved V gene accounts for under half, and the cause of the remainder is not known. V, J and clone size are those of that table, while D and trimming were read from the DNA. The sample table records 40,000 to 60,000 clones; around 79% of these occur just once. The ten largest clones represent roughly 25% of the sample.

This TCR was recovered from a man in his 70s with acute or convalescent COVID-19. Sequenced input: peripheral blood. The chain joins TRBV7-9 to TRBJ1-1; the central 9 bases match TRBD1. For the CDR3, the sequence is CASSSTGGNTEAFF. The sequenced DNA: TGTGCCAGCAGCTCAACAGGGGGCAACACTGAAGCTTTCTTT.